This T cell receptor (beta chain) was observed in a study of blood T cells in healthy people across ages. Study results and limitations: Older age coincided with a roughly linear decline in TCR beta diversity per million T cells. Long-lived donors had more naive CD4+ cells and higher diversity than aged donors. Unsorted PBMCs prevented conclusive naive versus antigen-experienced comparison.

The CDR3 is made up of 13 amino acids. Germline CDR1 SGHDN, CDR2 FVKESK. Trimming stripped 0 bases from V and 12 bases from J, with 15 bases between. On this clonotype: The antigen remains undetermined.

A sample-barcoded 5' primer and a J-beta primer mix were used in a second PCR of roughly 7 to 11 cycles. From the 5' RACE reads, TCRdb called clonotypes with MiXCR, one entry per CDR3 protein. The table has roughly 680,000 distinct CDR3 sequences, 49% seen once; the top ten hold roughly 30%. Sequencing was carried out using blood. The gene calls are TRBV14 and TRBJ2-7; no definite D call. The receptor's source is a woman aged 55 to 70 in good health. The CDR3 region has the DNA TGTGCCAGCAGCCAAGAAAGTAGAACTTCTCCGTACTTC. Amino acid sequence: CASSQESRTSPYF.